The 24 T cell receptor beta chains listed next were all sequenced from one sample in a study of Ad26.COV2.S vaccination and SARS-CoV-2 variants. Measured with immunoSEQ multiplex PCR; TCRdb has only the in-frame clones, and not every one. The sample holds some 250,000 clones, 70% to 90% seen once. Treatment denoted: about 20 received Ad26.COV2.S at low or high dose, single or two shots; five or six received placebo; per-sample allocation not given. Samples analyzed were those drawn on day 63 after the first vaccine or placebo injection. The starting material was peripheral blood, obtained in a trial of Ad26.COV2.S vaccine versus placebo. The receptors stem from a person between 18 and 65 years old who received the Ad26.COV2.S COVID-19 vaccine or a placebo.

CDR3 residues: CASSKDRDYGYTF. The CDR3 nucleotides read TGTGCCAGCAGCAAAGACAGGGACTATGGCTACACCTTC. The rearrangement links TRBV7-2 to TRBJ1-2; TRBD1 matches at 7 bases. V shed 5 bases and J 3 bases; nucleotides not matched to a gene: 3. There are 13 residues in the CDR3. Germline-derived CDR1 and CDR2 are SGHTA and FQGNSA.

The chain recombines TRBV7-9 with TRBJ1-4, with no clear D. Germline V lookup: CDR1 SEHNR, CDR2 FQNEAQ (reference sequence). This CDR3 spans 14 amino acids. Trimming shortened V by 5 bases and J by 2 bases, and 9 bases separated the two germline ends. In nucleotides, the CDR3 is TGTGCCAGCAGCCAATACGGGACTAATGAAAAACTGTTTTTT. This gives the protein CASSQYGTNEKLFF.

The chain combines TRBV11-2 with TRBJ1-4, with D unresolved. V lost 5 bases, J lost 5 bases, and 15 bases lay in between. CDR3 size: 15 residues. The germline V gene encodes CDR1 SGHAT and CDR2 FQNNGV. DNA of the CDR3: TGTGCCAGCAGCCCAGCTCCCGGCAGAAATGAAAAACTGTTTTTT. Its translation is CASSPAPGRNEKLFF.

The chain links TRBV6-1 to TRBJ2-7; 13 nucleotides match TRBD2. Germline values: CDR1 MNHNS, CDR2 SASEGT. V lost 3 bases and J lost 7; bases outside the gene matches: 6. The CDR3 contains 15 residues. CDR3 nucleotide sequence: TGTGCCAGCAGTGACGGACTAGCGGGAGTTTTTGAGCAGTACTTC. Translating it yields CASSDGLAGVFEQYF.

A few counts support this clone. This chain connects TRBV10-3 to TRBJ1-2; D is uncertain. Germline V gives CDR1 ENHRY, CDR2 SYGVKD. This CDR3 is 14 amino acids long. Deletions cut 0 bases from V and 0 bases from J, with 5 bases between. The CDR3 DNA reads TGTGCCATCAGTGAGTCGGTTACTAACTATGGCTACACCTTC. It is translated as CAISESVTNYGYTF.

The table lists this clone with a few counts. The sample has other DNA sequences that encode this CDR3 too. The gene calls are TRBV24-1 and TRBJ1-5; 9 positions match TRBD1. CDR1 and CDR2 (germline): KGHDR, SFDVKD. The V segment lost 8 bases and the J segment 4 bases; nucleotides outside the gene matches: 5. The CDR3 spans 14 residues. The CDR3 coding sequence is TGTGCCACCAAGGACAGGGGCGCGAATCAGCCCCAGCATTTT. This translates into CATKDRGANQPQHF.

This clone showed up just once. The chain joins TRBV27 to TRBJ1-1; D might be TRBD1 (5 bases). V lost 6 bases, J lost 8 bases, and 19 bases lay in between. Germline assignment: CDR1 MNHEY and CDR2 SMNVEV (reference sequence). CDR3 size: 14 residues. DNA for the CDR3: TGTGCCAGCAGACACGCTCGGGACGCCGCCGAAGCTTTCTTT. It translates to CASRHARDAAEAFF.

The gene calls are TRBV2 and TRBJ2-7; TRBD1 matches at 11 bases. CDR3 length: 15 residues. CDR1 and CDR2 from the germline V gene are SNHLY and FYNNEI. The junction had 3 bases not matched to a gene; V was cut back by 4 bases and J by 1 base. CDR3 sequence reads: CASSAGTGGSYEQYF. CDR3 bases: TGTGCCAGCAGTGCGGGGACAGGGGGTTCCTACGAGCAGTACTTC.

V usage is TRBV4-2 and J usage is TRBJ2-3; the D gene is possibly TRBD2 (6 bases). The V gene lost 3 bases and the J gene lost 4 bases, with 23 bases spanning the gap. The V gene's germline CDR1 is LGHNA and CDR2 YNFKEQ. The CDR3 covers 18 residues. CDR3 in DNA: TGTGCCAGCAGCCAGTATCAGAGCTCCGTGACGGGGGCAGATACGCAGTATTTT. Its protein is CASSQYQSSVTGADTQYF.

This chain joins TRBV28 and TRBJ1-2; D is uncertain. This CDR3 has 11 amino acids. Germline V gives CDR1 MDHEN, CDR2 SYDVKM. V dropped 2 bases and J dropped 6 bases, with 4 bases sitting between them. CDR3: CASSLPNGYTF. The CDR3 DNA follows: TGTGCCAGCAGTTTACCGAATGGCTACACCTTC.

The chain joins TRBV11-3 to TRBJ2-5; 8 bases are shared with TRBD1. J gave up 9 bases and V 5 bases, and 8 bases lay outside the gene matches. In germline, CDR1 is SGHNT, CDR2 YENEEA. This CDR3 contains 13 residues. The CDR3 nucleotides read TGTGCCAGCAGCGGGGACAGGCTGGGGTCCCAGTACTTC. Translating gives CASSGDRLGSQYF. The complete variable domain, with remaining parts taken from reference TRBV11-3 and TRBJ2-5, reads EAGVVQSPRYKIIEKKQPVAFWCNPISGHNTLYWYLQNLGQGPELLIRYENEEAVDDSQLPKDRFSAERLKGVDSTLKIQPAELGDSAVYLCASSGDRLGSQYFGPGTRLLVL.

V gene TRBV5-6 combines with J gene TRBJ2-7, with D unclear. CDR3 length: 14 amino acids. V was cut by 0 bases and J by 7 bases, with 14 bases left in between. Germline assignment: CDR1 SGHDT and CDR2 YYEEEE. The CDR3 nucleotides are TGTGCCAGCAGCTTGGCACCAGCTTCTAAGGAGCAGTACTTC. Protein sequence: CASSLAPASKEQYF.

The chain couples TRBV19 to TRBJ2-7, with 7 bases aligning to TRBD1. The ends lost 3 bases at V and 3 bases at J; junction bases unmatched: 5. The germline CDR1 and CDR2 sequences are LNHDA and SQIVND (reference sequence). The CDR3 sequence is 14 residues long. Written as DNA, the CDR3 is TGTGCCAGTAGTATCCGGGACAGAATCTACGAGCAGTACTTC. Translating it yields CASSIRDRIYEQYF.

The chain couples TRBV15 to TRBJ1-1; 9 nucleotides agree with TRBD1. This CDR3 region has 16 residues. J lost 1 base, V lost 3 bases, and 6 bases had no gene match. CDR1 and CDR2 (germline): LNHNV, YYDKDF (reference sequence). CDR3 in amino acids: CATSSWTGDPNTEAFF. CDR3 sequence (DNA): TGTGCCACCAGCAGCTGGACAGGGGATCCGAACACTGAAGCTTTCTTT.

This chain connects TRBV30 to TRBJ1-2; D is perhaps TRBD1 (5 bases). CDR3 length equals 12 residues. The ends were cut back, 1 base at V and 8 bases at J, with 11 bases in the middle. Germline CDR1 is GTSNPN and CDR2 is SVGIG (reference sequence). In DNA, the CDR3 is TGTGCCTGGAGTGCCGGGGGTGGCGGCTACACCTTC. Residues: CAWSAGGGGYTF.

J is TRBJ2-7 and V is TRBV14, with D unclear. Deletions cut 4 bases from V and 4 bases from J, with 11 bases between. The CDR3 loop spans 13 amino acids. CDR1 SGHDN and CDR2 FVKESK come from the germline V gene. Here the CDR3 reads CASSPSGWYEQYF. The CDR3 bases are TGTGCCAGCAGCCCGTCCGGCTGGTACGAGCAGTACTTC.

The V call is TRBV4-3, the J call TRBJ2-7; 9 nucleotides align to TRBD1. Germline CDR1 reads LGHNA; CDR2 reads YSLEER. Trimming cost V 3 bases and J 1 base; bases outside gene matches: 7. There are 16 residues in the CDR3. CDR3 amino acids: CASSHAAGQGSYEQYF. Here the CDR3 DNA reads TGCGCCAGCAGCCATGCCGCGGGACAGGGATCCTACGAGCAGTACTTC.

This sequence joins TRBV7-9 and TRBJ1-6; D remains ambiguous. Germline V gene sequence: CDR1 SEHNR, CDR2 FQNEAQ (reference sequence). V lost 1 base, J lost 6 bases, and 13 bases lay in between. The length of the CDR3 is 16 residues. CDR3 DNA sequence: TGTGCCAGCAGCTTAGGTTGGTCAGCTTCTAATTCACCCCTCCACTTT. This sequence encodes CASSLGWSASNSPLHF.

In its sample, this clone was seen once. V and J are TRBV11-1 and TRBJ1-1; no clear D. This CDR3 region has 13 residues. Germline V gene lookup returns CDR1 SGHAT and CDR2 FQDESV (reference sequence). Trimming took off 3 bases at V and 5 bases at J, with 10 bases between the two ends. The CDR3 protein is CASSFRTWTEAFF. CDR3 DNA sequence: TGTGCCAGCAGCTTTCGGACCTGGACTGAAGCTTTCTTT.

This chain joins TRBV6-2 or TRBV6-3 and TRBJ1-5, with 10 bases matching TRBD1. V was pared by 3 bases and J by 3 bases, with 5 bases of the junction left unmatched. The CDR3 is made up of 16 amino acids. CDR1 MNHEY and CDR2 SVGEGT come from the germline V gene. The CDR3 DNA reads as TGTGCCAGCAGTTATCACGGGACAGGGGTCAATCAGCCCCAGCATTTT. Its translation: CASSYHGTGVNQPQHF.

J is TRBJ2-7 and V is TRBV5-1; TRBD1 matches 8 bases. CDR1 and CDR2 from the germline V gene are SGHRS and YFSETQ. This CDR3 contains 17 residues. V dropped 0 bases and J dropped 0; count of bases not matched to a gene: 8. This CDR3 reads CASSLGLTGELSYEQYF. The CDR3 DNA is TGCGCCAGCAGCTTGGGTCTGACAGGGGAACTCTCCTACGAGCAGTACTTC.

This sequence joins TRBV7-6 and TRBJ1-4, with D hard to call. Deletions cut 1 base from V and 4 bases from J, with 10 bases between. The V gene's germline CDR1 is SGHVS and CDR2 FNYEAQ. The CDR3 has 15 amino acids. The CDR3 sequence: CASSLGAGFNEKLFF. For the CDR3, the DNA is TGTGCCAGCAGCTTAGGTGCCGGGTTTAATGAAAAACTGTTTTTT.

V is TRBV6-2 or TRBV6-3 and J is TRBJ1-1; 7 bases map to TRBD1. The germline V gene encodes CDR1 MNHEY and CDR2 SVGEGT. V was clipped by 3 bases and J by 4 bases; unmatched bases: 11. The CDR3 spans 16 residues. The CDR3 region is CASSYLPGQVTTEAFF. CDR3 nucleotides: TGTGCCAGCAGTTATCTGCCCGGACAGGTGACCACTGAAGCTTTCTTT.

V usage is TRBV30 and J usage is TRBJ1-2; D is undetermined. Trimming removed 6 bases at V and 6 bases at J, with 5 bases between. This CDR3 is 9 amino acids long. From germline, CDR1 is GTSNPN and CDR2 SVGIG (reference sequence). The CDR3 DNA follows: TGTGCCTGCCTCCATGGCTACACCTTC. Translating it yields CACLHGYTF.